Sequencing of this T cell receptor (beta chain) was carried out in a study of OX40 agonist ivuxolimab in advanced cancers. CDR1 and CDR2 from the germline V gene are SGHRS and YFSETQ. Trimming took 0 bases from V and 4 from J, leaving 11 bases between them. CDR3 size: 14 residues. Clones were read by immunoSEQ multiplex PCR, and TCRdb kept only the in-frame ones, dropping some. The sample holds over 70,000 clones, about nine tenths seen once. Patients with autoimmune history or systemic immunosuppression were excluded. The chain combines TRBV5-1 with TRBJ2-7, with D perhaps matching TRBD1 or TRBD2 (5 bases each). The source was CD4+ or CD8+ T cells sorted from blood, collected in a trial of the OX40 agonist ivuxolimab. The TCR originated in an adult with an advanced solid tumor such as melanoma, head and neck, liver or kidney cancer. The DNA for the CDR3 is TGCGCCAGCAGCTTGGGAGGGGCAGGTTACGAGCAGTACTTC. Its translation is CASSLGGAGYEQYF.